The source of this TCR beta chain is a study of PD-1 blockade in classical Hodgkin lymphoma. Looking at the study overall: Nivolumab dosed at 3 mg/kg went to patients intravenously every 2 weeks.

The table came from immunoSEQ multiplex PCR; TCRdb's copy has only in-frame clones and leaves some out. The sample comprises tens of thousands of clones, roughly 72% of which are singletons, and about 5.6% rests with the top ten. Relapse was seen in all patients after autologous stem cell transplantation, and brentuximab vedotin exposure was variable. Germline V CDR1 and CDR2: SNHLY, FYNNEI. The CDR3 loop spans 14 amino acids. The ends lost 6 bases at V and 7 bases at J; junction bases unmatched: 6. To note about this clone: What it recognizes is unknown.

Points from the study as a whole: Why the repertoires differ is still unclear, perhaps disease activity or prior therapy.

Sequences were derived from peripheral blood mononuclear cells (PBMCs), sampled at baseline. The genes are TRBV2 and TRBJ2-1; 10 nucleotides line up with TRBD2. The TCR was taken from a human donor with classical Hodgkin lymphoma. The CDR3 here is CASRAGLATNEQFF. The CDR3 DNA reads as TGTGCCAGCAGAGCGGGACTAGCGACTAATGAGCAGTTCTTC. The full variable domain, its missing parts supplied by reference TRBV2 and TRBJ2-1, is EPEVTQTPSHQVTQMGQEVILRCVPISNHLYFYWYRQILGQKVEFLVSFYNNEISEKSEIFDDQFSVERPDGSNFTLKIRSTKLEDSAMYFCASRAGLATNEQFFGPGTRLTVL.